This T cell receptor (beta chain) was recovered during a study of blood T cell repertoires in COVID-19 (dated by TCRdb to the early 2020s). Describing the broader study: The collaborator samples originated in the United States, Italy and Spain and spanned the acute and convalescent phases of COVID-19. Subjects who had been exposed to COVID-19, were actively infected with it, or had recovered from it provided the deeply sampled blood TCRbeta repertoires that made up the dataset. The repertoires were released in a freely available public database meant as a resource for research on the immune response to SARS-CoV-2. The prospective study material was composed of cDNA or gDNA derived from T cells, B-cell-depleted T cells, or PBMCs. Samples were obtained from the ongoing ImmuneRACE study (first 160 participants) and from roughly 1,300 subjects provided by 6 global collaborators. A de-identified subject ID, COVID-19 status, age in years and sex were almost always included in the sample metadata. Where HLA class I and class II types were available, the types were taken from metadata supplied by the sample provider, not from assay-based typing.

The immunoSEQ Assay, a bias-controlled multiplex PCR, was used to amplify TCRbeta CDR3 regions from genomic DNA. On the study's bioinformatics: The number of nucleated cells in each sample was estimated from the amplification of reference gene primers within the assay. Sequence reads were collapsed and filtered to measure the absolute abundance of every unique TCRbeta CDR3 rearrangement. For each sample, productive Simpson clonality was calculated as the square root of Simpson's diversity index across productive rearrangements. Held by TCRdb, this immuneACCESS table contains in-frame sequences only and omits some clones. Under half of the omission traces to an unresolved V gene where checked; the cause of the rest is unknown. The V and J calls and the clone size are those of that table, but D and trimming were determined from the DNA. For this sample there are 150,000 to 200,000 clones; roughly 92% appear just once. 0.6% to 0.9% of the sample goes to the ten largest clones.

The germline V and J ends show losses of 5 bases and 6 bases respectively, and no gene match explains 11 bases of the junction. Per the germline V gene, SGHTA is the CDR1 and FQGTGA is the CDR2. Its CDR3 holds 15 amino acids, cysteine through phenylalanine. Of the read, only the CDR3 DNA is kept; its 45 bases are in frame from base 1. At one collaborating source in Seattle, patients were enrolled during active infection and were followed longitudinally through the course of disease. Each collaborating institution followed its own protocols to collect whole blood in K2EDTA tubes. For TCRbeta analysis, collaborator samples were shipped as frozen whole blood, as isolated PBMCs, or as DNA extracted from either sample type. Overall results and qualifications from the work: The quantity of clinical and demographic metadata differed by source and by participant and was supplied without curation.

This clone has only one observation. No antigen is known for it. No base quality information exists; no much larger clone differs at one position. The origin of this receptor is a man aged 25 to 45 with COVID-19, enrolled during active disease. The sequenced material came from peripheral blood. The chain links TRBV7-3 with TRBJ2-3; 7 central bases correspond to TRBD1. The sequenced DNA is TGTGCCAGCAGCCCCGGGGACAGTCCACGGGATACGCAGTATTTT. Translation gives CASSPGDSPRDTQYF.